This T cell receptor beta chain derives from a study of radiotherapy plus CTLA-4 blockade in lung cancer (dated by TCRdb to between 2017 and 2018). Broadly, across the study: Objective responses occurred in roughly 19% of enrolled patients, and less than 35% achieved disease control.

Findings and caveats that apply to the study as a whole: Early dynamic changes in blood T cell clones, together with increased serum interferon-beta after radiation, were reported as the strongest predictors of response. TCR clones derived from tumors expanded in peripheral blood after treatment with radiotherapy and ipilimumab.

Focal radiation therapy combined with CTLA-4 blockade (ipilimumab) was tested in patients with chemo-refractory metastatic non-small-cell lung cancer. The table lists this clone with a few counts. It has no known antigen specificity. No much larger clonotype is one base removed from it; base qualities were not supplied. The library came from the immunoSEQ multiplex PCR assay. TCRdb obtained this table from immuneACCESS and retained in-frame rearrangements with V and J assigned. These tables miss some clones; where compared with another copy, unresolved V genes account for less than half of the shortfall, and the remainder is unexplained. Within this sample are approximately 85,000 clones, with about four fifths of them counted one time only. The ten top clones hold approximately 14% of the sample. V loses 4 bases of germline sequence and J loses 0 bases, and the interval between the two ends is 0 bases. The CDR3 holds 11 amino acids from the cysteine to the phenylalanine. Just CDR3 DNA is preserved here, 33 bases in frame from base 1. CDR1 is given as SGHRS and CDR2 as YFSETQ, both from the germline V gene.

The clonotype originates from a human donor with non-small cell lung cancer that progressed on radiotherapy plus ipilimumab. The source material was peripheral blood, sampled from a patient treated with radiotherapy plus ipilimumab. In this chain, TRBV5-1 is recombined with TRBJ2-3; the D gene cannot be named for sure. The bases read TGCGCCAGCAGCAGCACAGATACGCAGTATTTT. It translates as CASSSTDTQYF.